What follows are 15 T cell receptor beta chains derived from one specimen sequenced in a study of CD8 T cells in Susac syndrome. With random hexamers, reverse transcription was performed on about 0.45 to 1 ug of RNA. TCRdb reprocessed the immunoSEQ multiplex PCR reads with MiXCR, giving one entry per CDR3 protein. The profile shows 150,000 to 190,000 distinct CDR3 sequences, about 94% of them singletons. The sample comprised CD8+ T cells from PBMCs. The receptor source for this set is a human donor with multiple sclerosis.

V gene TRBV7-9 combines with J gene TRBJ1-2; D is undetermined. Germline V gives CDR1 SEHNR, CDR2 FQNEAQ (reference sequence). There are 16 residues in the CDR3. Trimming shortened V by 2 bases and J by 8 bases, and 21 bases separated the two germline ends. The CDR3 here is CASSLSGIQATHGYTF. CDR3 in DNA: TGTGCCAGCAGCTTATCGGGGATCCAGGCAACTCACGGCTACACCTTC.

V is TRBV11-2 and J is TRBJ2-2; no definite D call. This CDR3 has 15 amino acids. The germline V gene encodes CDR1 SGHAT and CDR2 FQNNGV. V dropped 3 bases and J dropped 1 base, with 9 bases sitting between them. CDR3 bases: TGTGCCAGCAGCTTTACACAGAAGAACACCGGGGAGCTGTTTTTT. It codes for CASSFTQKNTGELFF.

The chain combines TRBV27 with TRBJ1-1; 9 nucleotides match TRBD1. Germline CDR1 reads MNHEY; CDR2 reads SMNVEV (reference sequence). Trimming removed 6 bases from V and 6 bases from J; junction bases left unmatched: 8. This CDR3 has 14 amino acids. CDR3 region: CASSTGGRISEAFF. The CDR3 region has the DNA TGTGCCAGCAGCACAGGGGGCCGGATATCTGAAGCTTTCTTT.

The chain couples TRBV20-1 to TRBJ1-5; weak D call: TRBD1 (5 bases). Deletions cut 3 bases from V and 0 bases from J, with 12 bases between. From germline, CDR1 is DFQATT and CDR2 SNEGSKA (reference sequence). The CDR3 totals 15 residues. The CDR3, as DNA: TGCAGTGCTAGGGACGAGGGGTATAGCAATCAGCCCCAGCATTTT. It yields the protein CSARDEGYSNQPQHF.

The CDR3 region has the DNA TGTGCCAGCAGCGCTTCTGCATATAGCCCGACCGGCACAGATACGCAGTATTTT. It codes for CASSASAYSPTGTDTQYF. This chain uses TRBV9 with TRBJ2-3; D not resolved. CDR1 SGDLS and CDR2 YYNGEE come from the germline V gene. The CDR3 is 18 residues long. Between the trimmed V and J ends, which lost 3 bases and 1 base, there was a span of 21 bases.

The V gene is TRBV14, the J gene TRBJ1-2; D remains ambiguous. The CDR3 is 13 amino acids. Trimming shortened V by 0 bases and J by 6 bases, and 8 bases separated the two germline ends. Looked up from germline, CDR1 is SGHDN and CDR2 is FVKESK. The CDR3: CASSQDRRDGYTF. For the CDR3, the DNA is TGTGCCAGCAGCCAAGATCGCCGGGATGGCTACACCTTC.

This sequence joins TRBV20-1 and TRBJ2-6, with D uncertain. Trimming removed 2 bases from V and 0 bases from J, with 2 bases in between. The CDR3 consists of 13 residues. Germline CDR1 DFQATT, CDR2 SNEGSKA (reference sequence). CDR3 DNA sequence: TGCAGTGCTAGACCCTCTGGGGCCAACGTCCTGACTTTC. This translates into CSARPSGANVLTF.

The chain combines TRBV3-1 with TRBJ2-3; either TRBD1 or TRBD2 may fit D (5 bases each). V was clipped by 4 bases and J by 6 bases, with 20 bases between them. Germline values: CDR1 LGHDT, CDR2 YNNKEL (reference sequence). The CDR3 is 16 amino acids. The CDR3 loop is CASSLDHGANGDTQYF. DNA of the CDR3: TGTGCCAGCAGCCTCGATCACGGGGCGAACGGGGATACGCAGTATTTT.

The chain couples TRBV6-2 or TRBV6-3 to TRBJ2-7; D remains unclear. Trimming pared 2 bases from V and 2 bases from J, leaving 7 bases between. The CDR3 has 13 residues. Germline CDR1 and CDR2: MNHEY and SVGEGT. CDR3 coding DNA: TGTGCCAGCAGTTACCATTGGGCCTACGAGCAGTACTTC. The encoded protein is CASSYHWAYEQYF.

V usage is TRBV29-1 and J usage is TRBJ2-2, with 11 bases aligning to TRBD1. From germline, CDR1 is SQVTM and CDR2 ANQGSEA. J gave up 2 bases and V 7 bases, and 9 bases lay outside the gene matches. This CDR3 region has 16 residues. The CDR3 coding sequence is TGCAGCGCGAAAAGGACAGGGGGCGTTAACACCGGGGAGCTGTTTTTT. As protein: CSAKRTGGVNTGELFF.

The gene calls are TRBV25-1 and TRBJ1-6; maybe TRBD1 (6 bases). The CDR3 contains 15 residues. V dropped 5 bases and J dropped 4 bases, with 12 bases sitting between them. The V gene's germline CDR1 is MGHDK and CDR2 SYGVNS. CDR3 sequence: CASSLGGEYNSPLHF. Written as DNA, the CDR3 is TGTGCCAGCAGTTTAGGGGGGGAGTATAATTCACCCCTCCACTTT.

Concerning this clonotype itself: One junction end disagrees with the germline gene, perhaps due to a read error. The CDR3 is CVSSLTENTEAFF. The DNA for the CDR3 is TGTGTCAGCAGCCTAACAGAGAACACTGAAGCTTTCTTT. The chain uses TRBV12-3 or TRBV12-4 and TRBJ1-1; D gene ambiguous. The CDR3 has 13 residues.

CDR3 nucleotides: TGCAGCGTGGGGACAGGGAGCTTCTATGGCTACACCTTC. It codes for CSVGTGSFYGYTF. V is TRBV29-1 and J is TRBJ1-2; 9 nucleotides match TRBD1. With V trimmed by 6 bases and J by 4 bases, 6 bases remained unmatched. CDR1 and CDR2 (germline): SQVTM, ANQGSEA. The CDR3 consists of 13 residues.

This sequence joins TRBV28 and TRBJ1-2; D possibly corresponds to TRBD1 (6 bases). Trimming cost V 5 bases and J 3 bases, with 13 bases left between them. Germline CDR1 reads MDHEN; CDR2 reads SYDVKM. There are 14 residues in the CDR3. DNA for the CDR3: TGTGCCAGCAGTCCGAACCACAGGGACTATGGCTACACCTTC. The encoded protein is CASSPNHRDYGYTF.

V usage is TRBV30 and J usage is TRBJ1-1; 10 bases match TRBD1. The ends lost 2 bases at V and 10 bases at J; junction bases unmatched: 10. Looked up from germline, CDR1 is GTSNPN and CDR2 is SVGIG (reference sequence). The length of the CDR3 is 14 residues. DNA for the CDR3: TGTGCCTGGAGTTCCCCCGTACGGACAGGGGGAGCTTTCTTT. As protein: CAWSSPVRTGGAFF.